This T cell receptor beta chain comes out of a study of blood T cell repertoires in COVID-19. Study as a whole: PBMCs, B-cell-depleted T cells, or T cells provided the cDNA or gDNA that made up the material.

The CDR3 totals 17 residues. Germline-derived CDR1 and CDR2 are SGHRS and YFSETQ. With V trimmed by 4 bases and J by 2 bases, 9 bases remained unmatched. Sequencing was performed with immunoSEQ multiplex PCR; in TCRdb, only in-frame clones are kept and a portion is missing. This table has 100,000 to 120,000 clones, 76% appearing once. The TCR comes from a woman over 75 with acute or convalescent COVID-19. The sequenced material came from peripheral blood. The chain uses TRBV5-1 and TRBJ2-1; 10 bases align to TRBD1. CDR3 residues: CASSERPGQGTYNEQFF. The CDR3 DNA reads as TGCGCCAGCAGCGAAAGACCGGGACAGGGGACCTACAATGAGCAGTTCTTC.